The next 7 T cell receptor beta chains were all read from a single sample in a study of beta chain features in type 1 diabetes (dated by TCRdb to the late 2010s). Libraries were built with the immunoSEQ multiplex PCR assay. The entire isolated RNA was reverse transcribed using the High Capacity cDNA Reverse Transcription Kit, and thus expressed TCRB transcripts were sequenced. TCRdb's version of the immuneACCESS table is confined to in-frame rearrangements and falls short of the full clone set. An unresolved V gene accounts for under half of the shortfall where checked; the remainder is of unknown origin. Counted in this sample were roughly 450,000 clones; about 14% of them appeared once. The ten largest clones take up less than 0.04% of the sample. Input material: naive CD4+ T cells from blood. What this sample's cell subset or site label stands for: true naive CD4+ T cells. These TCRs come from a young man in good health.

This clone was observed a handful of times. This chain joins TRBV6-4 and TRBJ1-5, with no clear D. The CDR3 length is 13 residues. Germline-derived CDR1 and CDR2 are MRHNA and SNTAGT. Trimming shortened V by 3 bases and J by 6 bases, and 9 bases separated the two germline ends. CDR3 loop: CASSEGSGQPQHF. As DNA, the CDR3 is TGTGCCAGCAGTGAGGGGTCGGGTCAGCCCCAGCATTTT.

V and J are TRBV6-1 and TRBJ2-1; weak D call: TRBD1 (5 bases). The CDR3 runs to 15 residues. Trimming cost V 1 base and J 0 bases, with 7 bases left between them. Germline CDR1 MNHNS, CDR2 SASEGT. CDR3 region: CASSEDRSSYNEQFF. In DNA, the CDR3 is TGTGCCAGCAGTGAAGACAGGAGCTCCTACAATGAGCAGTTCTTC.

This clone was recorded a few times. V and J are TRBV29-1 and TRBJ1-1; D gene unclear. Germline V CDR1 and CDR2: SQVTM, ANQGSEA. The CDR3 is 11 residues long. V lost 7 bases to trimming and J lost 6 bases, with 12 bases between them. The DNA of the CDR3 is TGCAGCGGAGTAAAGGTCGCTGAAGCTTTCTTT. Encoded protein: CSGVKVAEAFF.

The V gene is TRBV18, the J gene TRBJ2-5; 8 bases are a match to TRBD1. CDR1 is KGHSH, CDR2 LQKENI, per germline. Trimming cost V 0 bases and J 4 bases; bases outside gene matches: 10. The CDR3 is 17 amino acids. CDR3 sequence reads: CASSPPSRDRLRETQYF. In DNA form, the CDR3 reads TGTGCCAGCTCACCACCTTCCCGGGACAGGCTTAGAGAGACCCAGTACTTC.

The chain couples TRBV30 to TRBJ1-2, with D unresolved. The CDR3 totals 11 residues. CDR1 and CDR2 (germline): GTSNPN, SVGIG (reference sequence). Trimming shortened V by 3 bases and J by 2 bases, and 4 bases separated the two germline ends. The CDR3 loop reads CAWSKNYGYTF. Written as DNA, the CDR3 is TGTGCCTGGAGCAAGAACTATGGCTACACCTTC.

There are a few counts of this clone. The rearrangement joins TRBV5-4 to TRBJ2-1; D is uncertain. Germline V gene lookup returns CDR1 SGHNT and CDR2 YYREEE (reference sequence). Trimming pared 4 bases from V and 5 bases from J, leaving 10 bases between. This CDR3 contains 13 residues. CDR3: CASSQATNNEQFF. Written as DNA, the CDR3 is TGTGCCAGCAGCCAAGCGACCAACAATGAGCAGTTCTTC.

This clone was seen more than once but under ten times. V gene TRBV7-3 combines with J gene TRBJ1-1; D gene ambiguous. Germline V gene data show CDR1 as SGHTA and CDR2 as FQGTGA. This CDR3 spans 12 amino acids. The germline V and J ends were trimmed by 4 bases and 7 bases, with 10 bases remaining between them. For the CDR3, the DNA is TGTGCCAGCAGCTCACAGATGGGTGAAGCTTTCTTT. Protein: CASSSQMGEAFF. Full variable domain (outside the CDR3, taken from reference TRBV7-3 and TRBJ1-1): GAGVSQTPSNKVTEKGKYVELRCDPISGHTALYWYRQSLGQGPEFLIYFQGTGAADDSGLPNDRFFAVRPEGSVSTLKIQRTERGDSAVYLCASSSQMGEAFFGQGTRLTVV.